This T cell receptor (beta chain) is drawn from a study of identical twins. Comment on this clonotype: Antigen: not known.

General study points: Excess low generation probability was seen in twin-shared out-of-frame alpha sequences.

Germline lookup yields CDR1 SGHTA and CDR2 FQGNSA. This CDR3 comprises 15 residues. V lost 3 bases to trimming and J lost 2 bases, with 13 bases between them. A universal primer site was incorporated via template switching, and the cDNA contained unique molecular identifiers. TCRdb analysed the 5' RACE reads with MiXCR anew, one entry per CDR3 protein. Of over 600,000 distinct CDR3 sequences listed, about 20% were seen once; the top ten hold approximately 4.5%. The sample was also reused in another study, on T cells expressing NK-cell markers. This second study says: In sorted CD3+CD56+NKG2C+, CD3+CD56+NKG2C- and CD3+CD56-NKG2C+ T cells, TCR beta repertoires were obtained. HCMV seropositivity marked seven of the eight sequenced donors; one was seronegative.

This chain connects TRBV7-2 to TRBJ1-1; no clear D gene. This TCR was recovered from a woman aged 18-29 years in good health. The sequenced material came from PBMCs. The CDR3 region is CASSFLGPLNTEAFF. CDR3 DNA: TGTGCCAGCAGCTTCTTAGGACCGCTTAACACTGAAGCTTTCTTT. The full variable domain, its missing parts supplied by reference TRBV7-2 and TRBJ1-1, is GAGVSQSPSNKVTEKGKDVELRCDPISGHTALYWYRQSLGQGLEFLIYFQGNSAPDKSGLPSDRFSAERTGGSVSTLTIQRTQQEDSAVYLCASSFLGPLNTEAFFGQGTRLTVV.